What follows is one T cell receptor (beta chain) and its context. This entry belongs to a study of early T cells in non-severe SARS-CoV-2 infection. For the study at large: Sequencing targeted bulk RNA from unsorted whole blood, leaving chains unpaired.

TCRdb called the 5' RACE reads again in MiXCR, with one record for every CDR3 protein. The sample consists of some 30,000 distinct CDR3 sequences, 2.9% of them appearing once. This CDR3 has 14 amino acids. V trimming: 6 bases; J trimming: 10 bases; junction bases outside the gene matches: 9. The rearrangement joins TRBV12-3 or TRBV12-4 to TRBJ2-1, with 10 bases that match TRBD1. The receptor comes from an adult who was a healthcare worker with PCR-confirmed SARS-CoV-2 infection or an uninfected control (not recorded which). The source material was whole blood. Here the CDR3 DNA reads TGTGCCAGCAGCCCACCCGGGACAGGGGCCGAGCAGTTCTTC. Translation: CASSPPGTGAEQFF.